This T cell receptor (beta chain) comes out of a study of cytomegalovirus exposure and HLA in healthy donors. Looking at the study overall: Researchers previously reported finding 90 million to 130 million unique TCR beta sequences from approximately 200 million T cells.

Vbeta (60) and Jbeta (13) primers were used in the PCR. The protocol was immunoSEQ multiplex PCR, while the TCRdb copy is restricted to in-frame clones and leaves out a portion. Among 150,000 or so clones listed, 75% were seen once. Trimming pared 3 bases from V and 1 base from J, leaving 6 bases between. The CDR3 totals 13 residues. Germline CDR1 is MRHNA and CDR2 is SNTAGT. The material sequenced was PBMCs. The chain recombines TRBV6-4 with TRBJ1-1; D possibly corresponds to TRBD1 (6 bases). The source is a man between 18 and 35 years old in good health and CMV-seropositive. CDR3 loop: CASSEGANTEAFF. In DNA, the CDR3 is TGTGCCAGCAGTGAGGGGGCGAACACTGAAGCTTTCTTT.